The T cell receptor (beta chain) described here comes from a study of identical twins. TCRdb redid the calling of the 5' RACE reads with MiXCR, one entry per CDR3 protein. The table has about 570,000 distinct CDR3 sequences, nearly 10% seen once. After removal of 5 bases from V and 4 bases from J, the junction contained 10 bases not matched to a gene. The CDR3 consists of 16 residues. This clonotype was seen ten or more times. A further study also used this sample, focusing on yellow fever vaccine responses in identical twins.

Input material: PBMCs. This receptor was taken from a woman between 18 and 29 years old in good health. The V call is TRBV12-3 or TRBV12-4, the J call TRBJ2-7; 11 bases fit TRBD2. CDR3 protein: CASSRTSGGPLYEQYF. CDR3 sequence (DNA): TGTGCCAGCAGTCGAACTAGCGGGGGTCCCCTGTACGAGCAGTACTTC.